These 16 T cell receptor beta chains share one sample of origin, sequenced in a study of early T cells in non-severe SARS-CoV-2 infection. MiXCR was run by TCRdb on the 5' RACE reads, yielding one entry per CDR3 protein. The top ten clones hold approximately 0.72% of a sample with 25,000 to 35,000 distinct CDR3 sequences, about 2.7% of them seen once. Sample: whole blood. These receptor sequences come from an adult who was a healthcare worker with PCR-confirmed SARS-CoV-2 infection or an uninfected control (not recorded which).

This clonotype has ten or more counts. The chain links TRBV29-1 to TRBJ2-1; TRBD1 aligns across 8 bases. Losses at the gene ends were 6 bases for V and 9 bases for J; bases not matched to a gene: 10. This CDR3 region has 13 residues. The V gene's germline CDR1 is SQVTM and CDR2 ANQGSEA. The CDR3 DNA is TGCAGCGTCGACAGGGGTCGATTCACTGAGCAGTTCTTC. It translates to CSVDRGRFTEQFF.

Many counts were recorded for this clonotype. The rearrangement uses TRBV2 and TRBJ1-2, with D perhaps TRBD1 (6 bases). The CDR3 spans 13 residues. Germline CDR1 and CDR2: SNHLY and FYNNEI. The V end lost 9 bases, the J end lost 2 bases, and 13 bases lay between the germline ends. CDR3 loop: CARGAGRNYGYTF. CDR3 coding DNA: TGTGCCAGGGGGGCCGGGAGAAACTATGGCTACACCTTC.

This clonotype appeared many times. The chain carries TRBV2 and TRBJ2-3, with TRBD2 identical over 10 bases. Germline CDR1 is SNHLY and CDR2 is FYNNEI. This CDR3 is built from 15 residues. V gave up 5 bases and J gave up 0 bases; unmatched junction bases: 2. CDR3 in DNA: TGTGCCAGCAGTAAACTAGCGGGGAGCACAGATACGCAGTATTTT. Translation: CASSKLAGSTDTQYF. The whole variable domain, filled in from reference TRBV2 and TRBJ2-3, reads EPEVTQTPSHQVTQMGQEVILRCVPISNHLYFYWYRQILGQKVEFLVSFYNNEISEKSEIFDDQFSVERPDGSNFTLKIRSTKLEDSAMYFCASSKLAGSTDTQYFGPGTRLTVL.

This clonotype was seen at least ten times. J is TRBJ1-2 and V is TRBV24-1, with D perhaps matching TRBD1 (5 bases). The CDR3 sequence is 14 residues long. Germline CDR1 KGHDR, CDR2 SFDVKD. V was pared by 1 base and J by 8 bases, with 13 bases between. The CDR3 DNA sequence: TGTGCCACCAGTGATTTCGGCAGGGTGGACGGCTACACCTTC. This sequence encodes CATSDFGRVDGYTF.

This clonotype was found many times. The chain has TRBV9 and TRBJ2-7, with D perhaps matching TRBD1 (5 bases). CDR3 length: 14 amino acids. Germline CDR1 reads SGDLS; CDR2 reads YYNGEE. V was cut by 10 bases and J by 6 bases, with 23 bases left in between. This CDR3 reads CAAHLRQGSPEQYV. In nucleotides, the CDR3 is TGTGCCGCGCACTTAAGGCAGGGAAGTCCCGAGCAGTACGTC.

This clonotype was seen repeatedly, ten times or more. This chain connects TRBV13 to TRBJ2-7; D is perhaps TRBD2 (5 bases). With 3 bases removed from V and 7 bases from J, the gap between germline ends came to 13 bases. This CDR3 contains 13 residues. Germline CDR1 is PRHDT and CDR2 is FYEKMQ (reference sequence). CDR3 DNA sequence: TGTGCCAGCAGCTTGGGATCTGGGGAGGAGCAGTACGTC. Its protein is CASSLGSGEEQYV.

This clonotype was seen ten or more times. The chain couples TRBV30 to TRBJ2-3, with unresolved D. V shed 0 bases and J shed 6 bases, with 16 bases lying between them. Germline values: CDR1 GTSNPN, CDR2 SVGIG (reference sequence). CDR3 length: 15 amino acids. The CDR3 sequence: CAWSVQGLGQDTQYF. For the CDR3, the DNA is TGTGCCTGGAGTGTACAAGGGCTGGGTCAGGATACGCAGTATTTT.

This clonotype showed up many times. The rearrangement links TRBV11-1 to TRBJ2-1, with D perhaps matching TRBD1 (6 bases). Trimming left V 4 bases short and J 0 bases short, with 10 bases between. Germline CDR1 and CDR2: SGHAT and FQDESV (reference sequence). CDR3 length: 15 amino acids. The CDR3 DNA sequence: TGTGCCAGCAGCTCTGGACAGCACTCCTACAATGAGCAGTTCTTC. Residues: CASSSGQHSYNEQFF.

This clonotype was counted many times. The J gene is TRBJ2-1, the V gene TRBV6-2 or TRBV6-3; D is unclear. The CDR3 totals 12 residues. With 6 bases removed from V and 12 bases from J, the gap between germline ends came to 15 bases. Germline CDR1 reads MNHEY; CDR2 reads SVGEGT. The CDR3, as DNA: TGTGCCAGCAGGGGCAAGCGCCTGGGGCAGTTCTTC. Translating it yields CASRGKRLGQFF.

This clonotype was seen repeatedly, ten times or more. The chain joins TRBV5-1 to TRBJ2-3; 11 bases line up with TRBD2. CDR3 length: 16 amino acids. Per the germline V gene, CDR1 is SGHRS and CDR2 is YFSETQ. Unmatched junction bases numbered 9, after V lost 7 bases and J lost 2 bases. The CDR3 is CASSRGTSGFTDTQYF. Here the CDR3 DNA reads TGCGCCAGCTCTCGAGGGACTAGCGGCTTCACAGATACGCAGTATTTT.

This clonotype was picked up many times. This rearrangement joins TRBV5-5 to TRBJ2-3; either TRBD1 or TRBD2 may fit D (6 bases each). Trimming removed 1 base from V and 6 bases from J, with 39 bases in between. The CDR3 totals 23 residues. From germline, CDR1 is SGHKS and CDR2 YYEKEE (reference sequence). CDR3 region: CASSLSRGRVAGILSAQGDTQYF. The CDR3 bases are TGTGCCAGCAGCTTGTCCCGGGGGAGAGTGGCTGGGATTCTCAGCGCCCAGGGGGATACGCAGTATTTT.

This clonotype appeared a few times. The V and J genes are TRBV6-5 and TRBJ1-2; D gene ambiguous. Trimming removed 8 bases from V and 3 bases from J, with 10 bases in between. Per the germline V gene, CDR1 is MNHEY and CDR2 is SVGAGI. The CDR3 extends over 12 amino acids. The CDR3 is CASRGPDYGYTF. CDR3 DNA: TGTGCCAGCCGCGGGCCTGACTATGGCTACACCTTC.

This clonotype was observed many times. V gene TRBV5-1 combines with J gene TRBJ1-1; D gene ambiguous. The germline CDR1 and CDR2 sequences are SGHRS and YFSETQ. This CDR3 has 19 residues. The ends were cut back, 2 bases at V and 2 bases at J, with 25 bases in the middle. The CDR3 reads CASSLRGWGMGGVNTEAFF. The CDR3 DNA reads TGCGCCAGCAGCTTACGAGGATGGGGAATGGGCGGGGTTAACACTGAAGCTTTCTTT.

This clonotype has at least ten counts. The rearrangement uses TRBV20-1 and TRBJ1-3; no clear D gene. Looked up from germline, CDR1 is DFQATT and CDR2 is SNEGSKA (reference sequence). V was pared by 0 bases and J by 0 bases, with 6 bases between. This CDR3 is 14 amino acids long. The CDR3 protein is CSARDPGSGNTIYF. In DNA form, the CDR3 reads TGCAGTGCTAGAGATCCGGGCTCTGGAAACACCATATATTTT.

This clonotype was seen at least ten times. J is TRBJ2-1 and V is TRBV12-3 or TRBV12-4; 11 bases fit TRBD2. This CDR3 has 15 amino acids. Trimming at V came to 5 bases and at J to 3 bases, leaving 3 bases not matched to a gene. For the CDR3, the DNA is TGTGCCAGCAGTGGGGGGACTAGCGGCTACAATGAGCAGTTCTTC. It encodes CASSGGTSGYNEQFF.

This clonotype was counted ten times or more. V is TRBV6-1 and J is TRBJ2-2; no clear D. Deletions cut 7 bases from V and 0 bases from J, with 9 bases between. From germline, CDR1 is MNHNS and CDR2 SASEGT. This CDR3 comprises 14 residues. The CDR3 nucleotides read TGTGCCAGCATCGGGCAGGCGAACACCGGGGAGCTGTTTTTT. Encoded protein: CASIGQANTGELFF.